This record covers a single TCR beta chain. Its matching antigen is unknown. The CDR3 consists of 15 residues. Per the germline V gene, CDR1 is SGHNT and CDR2 is YENEEA. J lost 1 base, V lost 3 bases, and 3 bases had no gene match. The treatment: roughly 20 received Ad26.COV2.S at low or high dose, single or two shots; about 5 received placebo; per-sample allocation not given. It was on day 63 after the first vaccine or placebo injection that samples were taken. Based in Boston, the donor was an adult of 18-55 years. This entry belongs to a study of Ad26.COV2.S vaccination and SARS-CoV-2 variants. Study summary: In the study, Ad26.COV2.S was injected intramuscularly once, or twice 56 days apart.

Regarding the study as a whole: The TCR-based breadth and depth measures might underestimate overall T cell responses.

Some clones are missing from TCRdb's copy, which holds only in-frame ones; the method was immunoSEQ multiplex PCR. The sample includes fewer than 900,000 clones, about 90% of them seen just once. The source was peripheral blood, collected in a trial of Ad26.COV2.S vaccine versus placebo. This sequence was found in a person aged 18-65 years who received the Ad26.COV2.S COVID-19 vaccine or a placebo. This chain links TRBV11-3 with TRBJ2-1; 7 bases agree with TRBD2. CDR3 bases: TGTGCCAGCAGCTTTGGGGGGGAGTCCTACAATGAGCAGTTCTTC. Residues: CASSFGGESYNEQFF. Full variable domain (rest looked up from reference TRBV11-3 and TRBJ2-1): EAGVVQSPRYKIIEKKQPVAFWCNPISGHNTLYWYLQNLGQGPELLIRYENEEAVDDSQLPKDRFSAERLKGVDSTLKIQPAELGDSAVYLCASSFGGESYNEQFFGPGTRLTVL.